This TCR beta chain stems from a study of CD8 T cells in Susac syndrome. Germline V CDR1 and CDR2: SEHNR, FQNEAQ (reference sequence). Trimming cost V 5 bases and J 1 base, with 12 bases left between them. The CDR3 length is 14 residues. Random hexamers were used to reverse transcribe about 0.5 to 1 ug of RNA. Across 54 Vbeta and 13 Jbeta, TCR beta CDR3 was amplified with immunoSEQ multiplex PCR. TCRdb itself ran the immunoSEQ multiplex PCR reads through MiXCR, one entry per CDR3 protein. The sample records some 260,000 distinct CDR3 sequences, approximately 81% being singletons. The rearrangement links TRBV7-9 to TRBJ2-7; D unclear. Sequenced material: CD8+ T cells from PBMCs. The receptor was derived from a human donor with multiple sclerosis. In nucleotides, the CDR3 is TGTGCCAGCAGCCATCGCGGCAGATCCTACGAGCAGTACTTC. The encoded protein is CASSHRGRSYEQYF.